These 21 T cell receptor beta chains came from one sample sequenced in a study of cytomegalovirus exposure and HLA in healthy donors. The PCR ran on 60 Vbeta and 13 Jbeta primers. Repertoires were generated with immunoSEQ multiplex PCR, while TCRdb's copy carries only in-frame clones and drops some. The sample comprises tens of thousands of clones, about 74% of which are singletons, and more than 3% rests with the top ten. Sequencing was performed on PBMCs. Every receptor here comes from a young man in good health and CMV-seronegative.

Remarks on this clone: The junction does not match germline at one end; this may be a read error. The gene calls are TRBV6-6 and TRBJ2-7, with TRBD1 identical over 7 bases. The CDR3 contains 16 residues. Germline lookup yields CDR1 MNHNY and CDR2 SVGAGI (reference sequence). CDR3 protein: CDSSYSMGQRFYEQYF. For the CDR3, the DNA is TGTGACAGCAGTTACTCGATGGGACAGCGATTCTACGAGCAGTACTTC.

The V and J genes are TRBV19 and TRBJ2-1; D ambiguous. CDR1 is LNHDA, CDR2 SQIVND, per germline (reference sequence). V was pared by 7 bases and J by 0 bases, with 7 bases between. There are 13 residues in the CDR3. CDR3 coding DNA: TGTGCCAGTACAGCGAACTCCTACAATGAGCAGTTCTTC. Protein product: CASTANSYNEQFF.

This rearrangement joins TRBV5-1 to TRBJ2-1; D is unresolved. In germline, CDR1 is SGHRS, CDR2 YFSETQ. This CDR3 comprises 15 residues. V lost 5 bases to trimming and J lost 0 bases, with 12 bases between them. The CDR3: CASSRLFSSYNEQFF. The CDR3 bases are TGCGCCAGCAGTCGGTTATTTAGCTCCTACAATGAGCAGTTCTTC. Variable domain in full (rest from reference TRBV5-1 and TRBJ2-1): KAGVTQTPRYLIKTRGQQVTLSCSPISGHRSVSWYQQTPGQGLQFLFEYFSETQRNKGNFPGRFSGRQFSNSRSEMNVSTLELGDSALYLCASSRLFSSYNEQFFGPGTRLTVL.

This CDR3 is CASSLENGVQPQHF. The CDR3 DNA reads as TGTGCCAGCAGCTTAGAAAACGGAGTCCAGCCCCAGCATTTT. The V call is TRBV7-2, the J call TRBJ1-5; D call uncertain. The CDR3 runs to 14 residues. Germline V lookup: CDR1 SGHTA, CDR2 FQGNSA. Trimming cost V 1 base and J 7 bases, with 11 bases left between them.

This clone was observed a few times. The V and J genes are TRBV18 and TRBJ1-4; D possibly corresponds to TRBD1 (5 bases). Germline values: CDR1 KGHSH, CDR2 LQKENI. V was shortened by 2 bases and J by 0 bases, with 10 bases between the two germline ends. CDR3 size: 16 residues. CDR3 sequence: CASSPNGHPTNEKLFF. DNA for the CDR3: TGTGCCAGCTCACCAAACGGACACCCAACTAATGAAAAACTGTTTTTT.

The chain carries TRBV29-1 and TRBJ1-4; 7 bases are a match to TRBD1. CDR3 length: 13 amino acids. The germline gives CDR1 SQVTM, CDR2 ANQGSEA. Unmatched junction bases numbered 9, after V lost 6 bases and J lost 8 bases. CDR3: CSVARGVAEKLFF. DNA of the CDR3: TGCAGCGTGGCCAGGGGGGTGGCGGAAAAACTGTTTTTT.

The V gene is TRBV6-6, the J gene TRBJ2-2; 7 nucleotides align to TRBD1. The CDR3 runs 14 residues. The germline CDR1 and CDR2 sequences are MNHNY and SVGAGI (reference sequence). The J segment lost 5 bases and the V segment lost 6 bases, leaving 6 bases of the junction unmatched. CDR3 sequence reads: CASSHGQVTGELFF. In DNA form, the CDR3 reads TGTGCCAGCAGCCACGGACAGGTTACCGGGGAGCTGTTTTTT.

V and J are TRBV27 and TRBJ1-4, with 10 positions matching TRBD1. V lost 6 bases and J lost 5; bases outside the gene matches: 9. Germline CDR1 and CDR2: MNHEY and SMNVEV (reference sequence). CDR3 size: 16 residues. CDR3 loop: CASSGIRDRGNEKLFF. In nucleotides, the CDR3 is TGTGCCAGCAGCGGAATCCGGGACAGGGGAAATGAAAAACTGTTTTTT.

This clone was found once. J is TRBJ1-1 and V is TRBV5-1; D gene ambiguous. This CDR3 contains 14 residues. The V end lost 0 bases, the J end lost 5 bases, and 11 bases lay between the germline ends. Germline loops: CDR1 SGHRS, CDR2 YFSETQ. CDR3 sequence reads: CASSLGGGGTEAFF. Here the CDR3 DNA reads TGCGCCAGCAGCTTGGGGGGAGGAGGGACTGAAGCTTTCTTT. Together with reference TRBV5-1 and TRBJ1-1, the CDR3 gives the full variable domain: KAGVTQTPRYLIKTRGQQVTLSCSPISGHRSVSWYQQTPGQGLQFLFEYFSETQRNKGNFPGRFSGRQFSNSRSEMNVSTLELGDSALYLCASSLGGGGTEAFFGQGTRLTVV.

The chain recombines TRBV19 with TRBJ1-2; 8 bases fit TRBD1. The CDR3 is made up of 13 amino acids. CDR1 LNHDA and CDR2 SQIVND come from the germline V gene (reference sequence). The V and J ends lost 5 bases and 4 bases, in that order; junction bases with no gene match: 3. CDR3 DNA: TGTGCCAGTAGTTCCACAGGGGGCTATGGCTACACCTTC. As protein: CASSSTGGYGYTF.

The chain links TRBV7-9 to TRBJ1-3; TRBD1 might be the D (5 bases). This CDR3 has 16 residues. Germline CDR1 and CDR2: SEHNR and FQNEAQ (reference sequence). V gave up 2 bases and J gave up 2 bases, with 13 bases separating them. This CDR3 reads CASSLFVRGAGNTIYF. The CDR3 nucleotides read TGTGCCAGCAGCTTATTCGTTCGGGGGGCTGGAAACACCATATATTTT.

This sequence joins TRBV6-4 and TRBJ2-2, with TRBD1 matching over 11 bases. The germline gives CDR1 MRHNA, CDR2 SNTAGT. The V gene end was trimmed by 3 bases and the J gene end by 8 bases; junction bases not matched to a gene: 8. The CDR3 spans 16 residues. The CDR3 DNA is TGTGCCAGCAGTGAAAGGACAGGGGGCGCAGCAGGGGAGCTGTTTTTT. Protein: CASSERTGGAAGELFF.

There are a few counts of this clone. This rearrangement joins TRBV7-2 to TRBJ2-3, with 13 bases lining up with TRBD2. J lost 0 bases, V lost 5 bases, and 5 bases had no gene match. Germline assignment: CDR1 SGHTA and CDR2 FQGNSA. The CDR3 runs to 17 residues. The CDR3 region has the DNA TGTGCCAGCAGCCGCCGACTAGCGGGGGGAAGCACAGATACGCAGTATTTT. Protein: CASSRRLAGGSTDTQYF.

This sequence joins TRBV5-8 and TRBJ1-1; TRBD1 agrees at 7 bases. Germline CDR1 SGHTS, CDR2 YDEGEE. V lost 6 bases and J lost 5; bases outside the gene matches: 13. CDR3 length equals 15 residues. CDR3 protein: CASKLVRGSWTEAFF. The CDR3 bases are TGTGCCAGCAAGTTGGTCAGGGGGAGTTGGACTGAAGCTTTCTTT. The full variable domain, its missing parts supplied by reference TRBV5-8 and TRBJ1-1, is EAGVTQSPTHLIKTRGQQATLRCSPISGHTSVYWYQQALGLGLQFLLWYDEGEERNRGNFPPRFSGRQFPNYSSELNVNALELEDSALYLCASKLVRGSWTEAFFGQGTRLTVV.

V usage is TRBV27 and J usage is TRBJ1-2; TRBD1 aligns across 9 bases. Germline V gives CDR1 MNHEY, CDR2 SMNVEV (reference sequence). The CDR3 covers 14 residues. Unmatched junction bases numbered 10, after V lost 7 bases and J lost 7 bases. The CDR3 protein is CASKRTGDGVGYTF. CDR3 nucleotide sequence: TGTGCCAGCAAACGGACAGGGGATGGGGTTGGCTACACCTTC.

The V gene is TRBV9, the J gene TRBJ2-1, with 9 bases fitting TRBD1. There are 14 residues in the CDR3. V was pared by 4 bases and J by 8 bases, with 7 bases of the junction left unmatched. Germline CDR1 is SGDLS and CDR2 is YYNGEE. DNA of the CDR3: TGTGCCAGCAGCCCGGGACAGGGTTTCTATGAGCAGTTCTTC. Translation: CASSPGQGFYEQFF.

V gene TRBV6-1 combines with J gene TRBJ2-5; possible D gene TRBD1, 5 bases. Trimming removed 5 bases at V and 3 bases at J, with 7 bases between. Germline V lookup: CDR1 MNHNS, CDR2 SASEGT. CDR3 length: 12 residues. CDR3 bases: TGTGCCAGCAGTCCGACAGAAGAGACCCAGTACTTC. Translating it yields CASSPTEETQYF.

The rearrangement uses TRBV11-2 and TRBJ2-3; a weak D match, TRBD2 (5 bases). The CDR3 runs 13 residues. Trimming cost V 3 bases and J 4 bases, with 8 bases left between them. Germline CDR1 reads SGHAT; CDR2 reads FQNNGV. CDR3 sequence reads: CASSFKEADTQYF. CDR3 DNA sequence: TGTGCCAGCAGCTTTAAGGAGGCAGATACGCAGTATTTT.

This clone was counted a few times. The chain employs TRBV28 and TRBJ2-7; 8 bases line up with TRBD1. Trimming at V came to 3 bases and at J to 11 bases, leaving 6 bases not matched to a gene. The CDR3 consists of 12 residues. Germline lookup yields CDR1 MDHEN and CDR2 SYDVKM. The CDR3 reads CASSLLLQGEYF. CDR3 bases: TGTGCCAGCAGTTTGCTTTTACAGGGGGAGTACTTC.

This chain uses TRBV5-1 with TRBJ2-7, with TRBD2 as a possible D gene (6 bases). V lost 0 bases and J lost 3, with 10 bases in between. Looked up from germline, CDR1 is SGHRS and CDR2 is YFSETQ. CDR3 length equals 14 residues. The CDR3 region is CASSLGQEGYEQYF. As DNA, the CDR3 is TGCGCCAGCAGCTTGGGGCAGGAGGGCTACGAGCAGTACTTC.

The chain links TRBV5-1 to TRBJ1-3, with D tentatively TRBD1 (6 bases). This CDR3 is built from 16 residues. Trimming pared 1 base from V and 0 bases from J, leaving 11 bases between. The germline gives CDR1 SGHRS, CDR2 YFSETQ. The CDR3 loop is CASSLTGSSSGNTIYF. The CDR3 DNA reads as TGCGCCAGCAGCTTGACAGGGTCCAGCTCTGGAAACACCATATATTTT.